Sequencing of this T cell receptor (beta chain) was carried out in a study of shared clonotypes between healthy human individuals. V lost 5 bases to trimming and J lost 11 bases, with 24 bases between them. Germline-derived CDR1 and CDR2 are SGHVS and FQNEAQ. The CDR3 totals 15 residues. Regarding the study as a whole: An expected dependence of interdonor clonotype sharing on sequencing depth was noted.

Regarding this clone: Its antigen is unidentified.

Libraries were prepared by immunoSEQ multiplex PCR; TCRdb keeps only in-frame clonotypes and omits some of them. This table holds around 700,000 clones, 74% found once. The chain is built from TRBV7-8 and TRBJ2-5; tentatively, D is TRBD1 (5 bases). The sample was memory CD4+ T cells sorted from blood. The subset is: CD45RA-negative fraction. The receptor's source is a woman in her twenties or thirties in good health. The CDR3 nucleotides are TGTGCCAGCAGCCCCCGATGGACACCGCCTAAACAGCAGTACTTC. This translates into CASSPRWTPPKQQYF. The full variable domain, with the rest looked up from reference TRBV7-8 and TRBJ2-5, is GAGVSQSPRYKVAKRGQDVALRCDPISGHVSLFWYQQALGQGPEFLTYFQNEAQLDKSGLPSDRFFAERPEGSVSTLKIQRTQQEDSAVYLCASSPRWTPPKQQYFGPGTRLLVL.